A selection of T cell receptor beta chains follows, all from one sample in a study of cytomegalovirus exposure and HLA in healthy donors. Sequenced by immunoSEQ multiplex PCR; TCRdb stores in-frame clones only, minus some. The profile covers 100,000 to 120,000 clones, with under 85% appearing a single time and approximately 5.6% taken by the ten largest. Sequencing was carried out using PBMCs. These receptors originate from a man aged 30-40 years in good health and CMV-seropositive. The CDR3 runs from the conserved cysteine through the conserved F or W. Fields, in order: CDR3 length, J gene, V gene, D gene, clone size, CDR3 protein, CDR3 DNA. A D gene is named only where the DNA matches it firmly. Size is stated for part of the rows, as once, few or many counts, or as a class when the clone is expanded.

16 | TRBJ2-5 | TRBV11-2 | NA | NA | CASSLVEGGPMETQYF | TGTGCCAGCAGCTTAGTCGAGGGGGGGCCGATGGAGACCCAGTACTTC
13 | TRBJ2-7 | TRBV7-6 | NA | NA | CASSLAGVYEQYF | TGTGCCAGCAGCTTAGCAGGGGTCTACGAGCAGTACTTC
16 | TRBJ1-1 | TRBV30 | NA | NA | CAWRTPGTSANTEAFF | TGTGCCTGGAGGACCCCCGGGACTTCTGCGAACACTGAAGCTTTCTTT
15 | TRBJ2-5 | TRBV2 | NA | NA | CASTSPRGAQETQYF | TGTGCCAGCACCTCCCCCCGGGGGGCCCAAGAGACCCAGTACTTC
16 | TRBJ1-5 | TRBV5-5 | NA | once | CASSLIAGQSNQPQHF | TGTGCCAGCAGCTTGATAGCGGGACAAAGCAATCAGCCCCAGCATTTT
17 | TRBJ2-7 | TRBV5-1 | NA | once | CASTRTVDRTFSYEQYF | TGCGCCAGCACAAGAACCGTAGACAGGACCTTCTCCTACGAGCAGTACTTC
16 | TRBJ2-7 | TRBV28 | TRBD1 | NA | CASSSHEGQGSYEQYF | TGTGCCAGCAGTTCCCATGAGGGACAGGGGTCCTACGAGCAGTACTTC
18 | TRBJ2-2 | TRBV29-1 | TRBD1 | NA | CSVEDLGQGDFNTGELFF | TGCAGCGTTGAAGATCTGGGTCAGGGGGATTTTAACACCGGGGAGCTGTTTTTT
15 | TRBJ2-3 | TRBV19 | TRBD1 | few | CASSGTGKVEDTQYF | TGTGCCAGTAGTGGGACAGGGAAGGTAGAAGATACGCAGTATTTT
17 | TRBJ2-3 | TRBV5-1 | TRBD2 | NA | CASSLDGLAGGADTQYF | TGCGCCAGCAGCTTGGATGGACTAGCGGGGGGGGCAGATACGCAGTATTTT